Listed below are T cell receptor beta chains from one sample, sequenced in a study of metastatic and nonmetastatic thyroid tumors. TCRdb re-called clones via MiXCR from the PCR reads. The repertoire includes approximately 84,000 clones, about 16% of them detected once, and 3% to 4.5% sits in the top ten. Source material: blood. These receptors all stem from a female donor with papillary thyroid cancer or a benign thyroid nodule (not recorded which). Some clones in this sample may be carry-over from other donors' samples. The conserved cysteine and the conserved F or W are not part of the CDR3 here. Fields, in order: J gene, V gene, CDR3 protein.

>TRBJ2-1|TRBV4-2
ASSQDKRVEQF
>TRBJ1-1|TRBV5-1
ASSRILGKNTEAF
>TRBJ1-1|TRBV2
ASRRGHNTEAF
>TRBJ1-1|TRBV2
ASRGPGGENTEAF
>TRBJ2-7|TRBV12-3/TRBV12-4
ASSTAGLKNEQY
>TRBJ2-5|TRBV7-6
ASSPRDLASGGYQETQY
>TRBJ2-2|TRBV5-4
ASSFLAGVNTGELF
>TRBJ1-3|TRBV6-2/TRBV6-3
ASSYGFSGNTIY
>TRBJ2-2|TRBV19
ASSIQGGHGELF
>TRBJ1-1|TRBV20-1
SAGGITEAF
>TRBJ1-3|TRBV15
ATSRDGGQGNTIY
>TRBJ2-3|TRBV11-1
ASSLSGGASDTQY
>TRBJ1-5|TRBV20-1
SARWGQNEPKH
>TRBJ2-2|TRBV6-1
ASSTTAGLVNTGELF
>TRBJ2-3|TRBV4-1
ASSPIGRGLSDTQY
>TRBJ2-7|TRBV20-1
SGHSGSSYEQY
>TRBJ1-2|TRBV7-9
ASSPTENYGYT
>TRBJ1-5|TRBV6-2/TRBV6-3
ASRGPGNQPQH
>TRBJ2-1|TRBV5-1
ASSLVATGDYNEQF
>TRBJ1-2|TRBV6-5
ASSYTLGSSNYGYT
>TRBJ2-1|TRBV27
ATWTGGKNDQF
>TRBJ1-5|TRBV19
ASRKDRGINQPQH
>TRBJ2-5|TRBV12-3/TRBV12-4
ARSPRTSNPAGTQY
>TRBJ2-1|TRBV24-1
ATSDYLGAPYNEQF
>TRBJ1-1|TRBV5-1
ASSPHAGTKSNTEAF
>TRBJ2-1|TRBV20-1
SAPGTGAAEEF
>TRBJ1-6|TRBV27
ASSSKGNSPLH
>TRBJ1-5|TRBV19
ASSIWDDQPQH
>TRBJ2-2|TRBV27
ASSLGTVNTGELF
>TRBJ2-7|TRBV6-1
ASSDRTGKVYEQY
>TRBJ2-7|TRBV9
ASSDGGTPYEQY